These 3 T cell receptor beta chains were sequenced from one sample in a study of T cells after yellow fever vaccination. TCRdb reprocessed the 5' RACE reads via MiXCR and lists one record per CDR3 protein. This sample has over 300,000 distinct CDR3 sequences, with 3.6% found just once. The sample in question was PBMCs, obtained on the day of the yellow fever booster vaccination. The receptors come from a man aged 18 to 35 who received the YFV17D yellow fever vaccine.

The gene calls are TRBV4-2 and TRBJ2-3; 9 bases fit TRBD1. This CDR3 has 18 amino acids. J gave up 0 bases and V 4 bases, and 11 bases lay outside the gene matches. Germline V gene sequence: CDR1 LGHNA, CDR2 YNFKEQ. Here the CDR3 DNA reads TGTGCCAGCAGCCGGAGGACAGGGGACGGGGGGAGCACAGATACGCAGTATTTT. Its protein product is CASSRRTGDGGSTDTQYF.

This clonotype occurred a few times. The chain's CDR3 is CSVARASSYEQYF. The CDR3 DNA is TGCAGCGTTGCTAGGGCGAGCTCCTACGAGCAGTACTTC. V is TRBV29-1 and J is TRBJ2-7; D call uncertain. The CDR3 sequence is 13 residues long. Trimming took off 4 bases at V and 0 bases at J, with 10 bases between the two ends. Germline CDR1 reads SQVTM; CDR2 reads ANQGSEA.

The chain carries TRBV4-3 and TRBJ2-7; D is perhaps TRBD1 or TRBD2 (6 bases each). The CDR3 has 14 residues. V lost 1 base to trimming and J lost 6 bases, with 13 bases between them. Germline V lookup: CDR1 LGHNA, CDR2 YSLEER. The DNA of the CDR3 is TGCGCCAGCAGCCAAGGGAGGGACAATTCCGAGCAGTACTTC. Translation gives CASSQGRDNSEQYF.